The TCR beta chain described here comes from a study of shared clonotypes between healthy human individuals. On the study more broadly: There were three CD4 naive, three CD4 memory, two CD8 naive and one CD8 memory plates per donor.

Germline V gene sequence: CDR1 GTSNPN, CDR2 SVGIG (reference sequence). Trimming stripped 0 bases from V and 5 bases from J, with 7 bases between. This CDR3 is built from 13 residues. The assay was immunoSEQ multiplex PCR, and TCRdb's table has in-frame clones only and misses some. The sample has roughly 2.1 million clones; more than 85% are singletons. Naive CD8 cells were CD45RO-negative, positively selected for CCR7, excluding terminally differentiated effector memory CD45RA+ cells. The sample taken for sequencing was naive CD8+ T cells from PBMCs. The chain couples TRBV30 to TRBJ1-4; D unclear. The receptor was derived from a man aged 18 to 29 in good health. Some clones in this sample may be carry-over from other donors' samples. This CDR3 is CAWSVKINEKLFF. The CDR3, as DNA: TGTGCCTGGAGTGTAAAGATAAATGAAAAACTGTTTTTT. The full variable domain, in which reference TRBV30 and TRBJ1-4 provide the parts outside the CDR3, is SQTIHQWPATLVQPVGSPLSLECTVEGTSNPNLYWYRQAAGRGLQLLFYSVGIGQISSEVPQNLSASRPQDRQFILSSKKLLLSDSGFYLCAWSVKINEKLFFGSGTQLSVL.